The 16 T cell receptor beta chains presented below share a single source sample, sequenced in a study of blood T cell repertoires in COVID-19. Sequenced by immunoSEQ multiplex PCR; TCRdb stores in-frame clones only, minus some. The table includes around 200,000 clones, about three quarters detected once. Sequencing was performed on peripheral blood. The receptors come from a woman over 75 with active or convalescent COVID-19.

Here the CDR3 reads CASSRTGFYEQYF. The CDR3 coding sequence is TGTGCCAGTTCTCGAACAGGGTTCTACGAGCAGTACTTC. The chain employs TRBV7-9 and TRBJ2-7, with a tentative D call TRBD1 (6 bases). Germline lookup yields CDR1 SEHNR and CDR2 FQNEAQ (reference sequence). This CDR3 has 13 amino acids. V dropped 9 bases and J dropped 3 bases, with 15 bases sitting between them.

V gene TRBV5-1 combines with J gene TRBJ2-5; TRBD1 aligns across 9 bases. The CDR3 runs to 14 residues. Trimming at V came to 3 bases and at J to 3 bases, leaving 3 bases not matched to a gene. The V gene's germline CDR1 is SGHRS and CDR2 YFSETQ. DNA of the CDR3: TGCGCCAGCAGCTGGGGGACAGGGAAAGAGACCCAGTACTTC. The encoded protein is CASSWGTGKETQYF.

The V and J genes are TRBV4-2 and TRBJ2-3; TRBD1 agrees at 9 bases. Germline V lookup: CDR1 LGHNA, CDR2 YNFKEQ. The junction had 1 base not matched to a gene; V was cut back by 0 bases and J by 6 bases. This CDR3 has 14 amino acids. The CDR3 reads CASSQEGTGDTQYF. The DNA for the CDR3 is TGTGCCAGCAGCCAAGAGGGGACAGGGGATACGCAGTATTTT.

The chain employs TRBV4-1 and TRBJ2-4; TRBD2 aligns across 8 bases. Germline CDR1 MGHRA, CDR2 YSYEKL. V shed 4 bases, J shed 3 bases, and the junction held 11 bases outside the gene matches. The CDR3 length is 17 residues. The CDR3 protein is CASSPVQRGGVKNIQYF. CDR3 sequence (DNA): TGCGCCAGCAGCCCAGTCCAACGGGGGGGCGTCAAAAACATTCAGTACTTC.

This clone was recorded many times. As DNA, the CDR3 is TGTGCCAGTAGTATCGGAGTTCTGTATCAGCCCCAGCATTTT. Translation gives CASSIGVLYQPQHF. The chain has TRBV19 and TRBJ1-5; no definite D call. Germline loops: CDR1 LNHDA, CDR2 SQIVND (reference sequence). CDR3 length: 14 residues. V gave up 3 bases and J gave up 5 bases, with 11 bases separating them.

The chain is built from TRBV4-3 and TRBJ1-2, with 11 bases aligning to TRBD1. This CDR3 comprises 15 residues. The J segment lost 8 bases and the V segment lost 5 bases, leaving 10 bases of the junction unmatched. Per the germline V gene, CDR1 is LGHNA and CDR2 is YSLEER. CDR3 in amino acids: CASSLTGTGGDGYTF. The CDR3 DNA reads TGCGCCAGCAGCTTAACCGGGACAGGGGGAGACGGCTACACCTTC.

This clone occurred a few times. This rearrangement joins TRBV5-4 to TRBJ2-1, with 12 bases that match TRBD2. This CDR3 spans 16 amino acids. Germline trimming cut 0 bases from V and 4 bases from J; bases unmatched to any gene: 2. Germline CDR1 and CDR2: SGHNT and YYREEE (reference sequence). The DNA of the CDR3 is TGTGCCAGCAGCTTGGGGACTAGCGGGGATTACAATGAGCAGTTCTTC. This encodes CASSLGTSGDYNEQFF.

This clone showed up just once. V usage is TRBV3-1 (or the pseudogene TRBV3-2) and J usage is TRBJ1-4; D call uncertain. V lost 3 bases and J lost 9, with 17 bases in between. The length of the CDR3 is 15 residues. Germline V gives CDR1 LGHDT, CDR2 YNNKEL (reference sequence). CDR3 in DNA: TGTGCCAGCAGCCATCAGACGGGGTCGGGCCAAAAACTGTTTTTT. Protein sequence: CASSHQTGSGQKLFF.

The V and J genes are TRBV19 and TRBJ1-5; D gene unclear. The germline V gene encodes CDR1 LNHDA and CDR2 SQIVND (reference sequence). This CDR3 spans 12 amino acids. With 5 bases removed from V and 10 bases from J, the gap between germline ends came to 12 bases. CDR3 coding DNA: TGTGCCAGTAGTGCGCCCGCTGCTCCCCAGCATTTT. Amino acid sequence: CASSAPAAPQHF.

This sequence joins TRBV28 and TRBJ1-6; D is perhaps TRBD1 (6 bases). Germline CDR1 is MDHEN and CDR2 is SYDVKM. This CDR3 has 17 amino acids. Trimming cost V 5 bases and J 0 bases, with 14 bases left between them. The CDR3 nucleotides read TGTGCCAGCAGTGTATCCCAGGGGACCTCCTATAATTCACCCCTCCACTTT. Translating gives CASSVSQGTSYNSPLHF.

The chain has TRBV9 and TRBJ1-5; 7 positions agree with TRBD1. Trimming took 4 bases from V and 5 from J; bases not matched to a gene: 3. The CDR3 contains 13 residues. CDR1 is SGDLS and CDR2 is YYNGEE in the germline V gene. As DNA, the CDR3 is TGTGCCAGCAGCCTCACAGGGGATCAGCCCCAGCATTTT. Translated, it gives CASSLTGDQPQHF. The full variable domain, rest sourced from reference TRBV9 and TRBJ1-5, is DSGVTQTPKHLITATGQRVTLRCSPRSGDLSVYWYQQSLDQGLQFLIQYYNGEERAKGNILERFSAQQFPDLHSELNLSSLELGDSALYFCASSLTGDQPQHFGDGTRLSIL.

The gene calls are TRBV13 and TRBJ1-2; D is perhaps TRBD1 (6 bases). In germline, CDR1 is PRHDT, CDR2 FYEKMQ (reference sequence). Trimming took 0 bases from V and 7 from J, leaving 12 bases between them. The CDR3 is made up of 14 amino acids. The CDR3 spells CASSLGGGVSGYTF. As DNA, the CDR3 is TGTGCCAGCAGCTTAGGTGGGGGCGTGAGTGGCTACACCTTC.

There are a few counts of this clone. Here the CDR3 reads CASSFPEAFF. CDR3 sequence (DNA): TGTGCCAGCTCCTTTCCTGAAGCTTTCTTT. The rearrangement links TRBV18 to TRBJ1-1; D unresolved. V was cut by 6 bases and J by 6 bases, with 5 bases left in between. Germline V gene data show CDR1 as KGHSH and CDR2 as LQKENI. CDR3 size: 10 residues.

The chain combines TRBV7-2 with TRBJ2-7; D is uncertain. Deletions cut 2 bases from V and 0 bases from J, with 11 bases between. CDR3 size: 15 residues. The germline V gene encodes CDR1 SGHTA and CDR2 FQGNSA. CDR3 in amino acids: CASSLWSRISYEQYF. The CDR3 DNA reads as TGTGCCAGCAGCTTATGGTCCAGGATCTCCTACGAGCAGTACTTC. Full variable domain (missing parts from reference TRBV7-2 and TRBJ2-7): GAGVSQSPSNKVTEKGKDVELRCDPISGHTALYWYRQSLGQGLEFLIYFQGNSAPDKSGLPSDRFSAERTGGSVSTLTIQRTQQEDSAVYLCASSLWSRISYEQYFGPGTRLTVT.

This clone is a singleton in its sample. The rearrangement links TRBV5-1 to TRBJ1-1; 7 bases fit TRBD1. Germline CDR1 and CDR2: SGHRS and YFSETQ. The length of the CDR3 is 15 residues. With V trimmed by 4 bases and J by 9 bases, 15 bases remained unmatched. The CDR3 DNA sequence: TGCGCCAGCAGCACCGGGACAGTGAAATTTAACCAAGCTTTCTTT. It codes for CASSTGTVKFNQAFF. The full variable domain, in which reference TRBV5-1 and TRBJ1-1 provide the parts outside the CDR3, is KAGVTQTPRYLIKTRGQQVTLSCSPISGHRSVSWYQQTPGQGLQFLFEYFSETQRNKGNFPGRFSGRQFSNSRSEMNVSTLELGDSALYLCASSTGTVKFNQAFFGQGTRLTVV.

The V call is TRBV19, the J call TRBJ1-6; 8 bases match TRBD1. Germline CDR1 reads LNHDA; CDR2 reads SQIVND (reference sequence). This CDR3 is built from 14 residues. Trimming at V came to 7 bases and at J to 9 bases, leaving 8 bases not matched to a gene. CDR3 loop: CASTDRGDLSPLHF. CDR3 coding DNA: TGTGCCAGTACAGACAGGGGAGACCTTTCACCCCTCCACTTT. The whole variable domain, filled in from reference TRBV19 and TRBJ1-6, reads DGGITQSPKYLFRKEGQNVTLSCEQNLNHDAMYWYRQDPGQGLRLIYYSQIVNDFQKGDIAEGYSVSREKKESFPLTVTSAQKNPTAFYLCASTDRGDLSPLHFGNGTRLTVT.